This TCR beta chain comes out of a study of cytomegalovirus exposure and HLA in healthy donors. Notes on the study in general: Exclusion applied to some V segments, including TRBV6-2 and TRBV6-3, as they were indistinguishable.

The CDR3 is made up of 15 amino acids. Germline lookup yields CDR1 SGHDT and CDR2 YYEEEE. Primers for the PCR totalled 60 Vbeta and 13 Jbeta. As handled by the study authors: A later analysis counted approximately 80 million unique TCR beta chains, 9.5 million to 12 million shared. The data were produced by immunoSEQ multiplex PCR, yet TCRdb's version contains in-frame clones alone and is incomplete. The V and J calls and clone size are taken from that table; D and trimming were inferred from the DNA. This table has 150,000 to 200,000 clones, roughly nine tenths appearing once. Points on this clone: The antigen is not known.

The gene calls are TRBV5-6 and TRBJ2-5; 7 bases are shared with TRBD1. The J call may be in error: the DNA end matches TRBJ2-7 better. The source is a girl under two years old in good health and CMV-seronegative. Sequenced sample: PBMCs. CDR3 nucleotides: TGTGCCAGCAGCTTGGCGGGACAGTGGACCTACGAGCAGTACTTC. Translation: CASSLAGQWTYEQYF.